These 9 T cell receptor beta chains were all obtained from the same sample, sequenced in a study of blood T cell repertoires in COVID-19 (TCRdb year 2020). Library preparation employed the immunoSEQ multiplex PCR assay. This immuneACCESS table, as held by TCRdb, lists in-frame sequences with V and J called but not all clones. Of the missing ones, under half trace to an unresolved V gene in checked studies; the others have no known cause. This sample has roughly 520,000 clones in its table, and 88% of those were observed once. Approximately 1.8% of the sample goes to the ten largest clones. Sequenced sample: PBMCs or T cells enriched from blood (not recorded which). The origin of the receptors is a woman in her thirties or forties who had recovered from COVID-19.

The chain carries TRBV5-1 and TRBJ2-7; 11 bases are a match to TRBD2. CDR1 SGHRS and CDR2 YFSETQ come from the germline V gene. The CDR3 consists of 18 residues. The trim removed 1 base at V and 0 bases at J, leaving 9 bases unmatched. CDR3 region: CASSLSLAGGLSSYEQYF. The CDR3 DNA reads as TGCGCCAGCAGCTTGAGTCTAGCGGGAGGCCTCAGCTCCTACGAGCAGTACTTC. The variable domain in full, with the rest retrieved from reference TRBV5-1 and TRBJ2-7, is KAGVTQTPRYLIKTRGQQVTLSCSPISGHRSVSWYQQTPGQGLQFLFEYFSETQRNKGNFPGRFSGRQFSNSRSEMNVSTLELGDSALYLCASSLSLAGGLSSYEQYFGPGTRLTVT.

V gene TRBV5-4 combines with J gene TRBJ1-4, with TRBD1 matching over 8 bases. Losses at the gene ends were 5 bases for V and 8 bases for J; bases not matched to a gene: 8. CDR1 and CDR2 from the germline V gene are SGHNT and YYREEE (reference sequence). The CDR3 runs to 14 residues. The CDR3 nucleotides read TGTGCCAGCAGTCCAGGACAGGGACGGGAAAAACTGTTTTTT. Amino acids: CASSPGQGREKLFF.

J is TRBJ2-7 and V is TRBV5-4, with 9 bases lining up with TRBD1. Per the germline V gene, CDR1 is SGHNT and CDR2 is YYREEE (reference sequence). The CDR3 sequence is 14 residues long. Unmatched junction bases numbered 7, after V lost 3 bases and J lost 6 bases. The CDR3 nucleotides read TGTGCCAGCAGCTCGGACAGGGGTGGAAGCGAGCAGTACTTC. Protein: CASSSDRGGSEQYF.

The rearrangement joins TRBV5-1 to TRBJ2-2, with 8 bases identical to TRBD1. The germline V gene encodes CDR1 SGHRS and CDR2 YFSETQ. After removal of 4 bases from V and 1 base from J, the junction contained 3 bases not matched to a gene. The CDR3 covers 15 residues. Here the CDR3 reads CASSPDRVNTGELFF. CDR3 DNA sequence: TGCGCCAGCAGCCCGGACAGGGTGAACACCGGGGAGCTGTTTTTT. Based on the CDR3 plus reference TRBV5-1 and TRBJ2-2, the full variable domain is KAGVTQTPRYLIKTRGQQVTLSCSPISGHRSVSWYQQTPGQGLQFLFEYFSETQRNKGNFPGRFSGRQFSNSRSEMNVSTLELGDSALYLCASSPDRVNTGELFFGEGSRLTVL.

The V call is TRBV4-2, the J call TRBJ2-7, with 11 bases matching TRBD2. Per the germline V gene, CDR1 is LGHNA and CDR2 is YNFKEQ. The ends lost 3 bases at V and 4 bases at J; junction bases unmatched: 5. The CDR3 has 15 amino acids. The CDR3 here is CASSQLLAGEYEQYF. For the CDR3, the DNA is TGTGCCAGCAGCCAGCTACTAGCGGGAGAGTACGAGCAGTACTTC.

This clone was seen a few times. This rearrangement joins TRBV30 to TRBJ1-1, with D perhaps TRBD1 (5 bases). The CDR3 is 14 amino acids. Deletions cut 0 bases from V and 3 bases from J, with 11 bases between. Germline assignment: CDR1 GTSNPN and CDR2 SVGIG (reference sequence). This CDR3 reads CAWSVGLGDTEAFF. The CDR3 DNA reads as TGTGCCTGGAGTGTAGGGTTAGGGGACACTGAAGCTTTCTTT.

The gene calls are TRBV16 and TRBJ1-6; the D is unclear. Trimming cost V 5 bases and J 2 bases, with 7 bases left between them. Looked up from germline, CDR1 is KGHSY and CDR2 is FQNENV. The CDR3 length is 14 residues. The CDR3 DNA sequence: TGTGCCAGCAGCTCTGGCACCTATAATTCACCCCTCCACTTT. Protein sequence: CASSSGTYNSPLHF.

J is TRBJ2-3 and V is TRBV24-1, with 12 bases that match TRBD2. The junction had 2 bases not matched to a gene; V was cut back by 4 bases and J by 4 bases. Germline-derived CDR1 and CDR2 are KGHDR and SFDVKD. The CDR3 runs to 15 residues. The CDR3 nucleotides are TGTGCCACCAGTGAACTAGCGGGAGGTGCAGATACGCAGTATTTT. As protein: CATSELAGGADTQYF.

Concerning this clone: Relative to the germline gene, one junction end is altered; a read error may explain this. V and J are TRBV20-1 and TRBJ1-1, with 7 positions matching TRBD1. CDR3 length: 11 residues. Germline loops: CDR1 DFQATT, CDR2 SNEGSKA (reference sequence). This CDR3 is CSVRRAGGAFF. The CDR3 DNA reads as TGCAGTGTTAGACGGGCAGGGGGAGCTTTCTTT.